Presented here are 31 T cell receptor beta chains from one specimen sequenced in a study of STAT5B mutations in CD4+ large granular lymphocyte leukemia. Sequencing was performed with immunoSEQ multiplex PCR; in TCRdb, only in-frame clones are kept and a portion is missing. The sample lists roughly 38,000 clones, over 70% occurring once. Sequencing was done on a sample of CD4+ T cells from blood buffy coats. The receptors derive from a human donor in good health.

This clone was seen only once. J is TRBJ2-1 and V is TRBV7-2; 11 positions agree with TRBD2. V lost 1 base and J lost 2; bases outside the gene matches: 4. CDR1 SGHTA and CDR2 FQGNSA come from the germline V gene. CDR3 length: 17 residues. The CDR3 here is CASSLVASGRTYNEQFF. The CDR3 nucleotides read TGTGCCAGCAGCTTAGTCGCTAGCGGGAGGACCTACAATGAGCAGTTCTTC.

The rearrangement joins TRBV5-1 to TRBJ1-4; 7 nucleotides agree with TRBD1. CDR1 is SGHRS and CDR2 is YFSETQ in the germline V gene. CDR3 length: 13 residues. The V gene end was trimmed by 2 bases and the J gene end by 6 bases; junction bases not matched to a gene: 1. In DNA, the CDR3 is TGCGCCAGCAGCTTAGGGGGCTATGAAAAACTGTTTTTT. Residues: CASSLGGYEKLFF.

The chain recombines TRBV7-2 with TRBJ1-2; no reliable D call. This CDR3 has 12 residues. V dropped 0 bases and J dropped 6 bases, with 5 bases sitting between them. Germline CDR1 reads SGHTA; CDR2 reads FQGNSA. CDR3 sequence: CASSLAQDGYTF. The CDR3 nucleotides read TGTGCCAGCAGCTTAGCTCAGGATGGCTACACCTTC.

This sequence joins TRBV5-6 and TRBJ2-2; 8 bases map to TRBD1. The CDR3 runs 17 residues. V shed 0 bases and J 3 bases; nucleotides not matched to a gene: 7. Germline lookup yields CDR1 SGHDT and CDR2 YYEEEE. CDR3 coding DNA: TGTGCCAGCAGCTTGGTTGCAGGGGGCAGTTACACCGGGGAGCTGTTTTTT. It codes for CASSLVAGGSYTGELFF.

The chain carries TRBV11-1 and TRBJ2-1; 10 bases align to TRBD2. This CDR3 spans 15 amino acids. From germline, CDR1 is SGHAT and CDR2 FQDESV (reference sequence). Unmatched junction bases numbered 8, after V lost 6 bases and J lost 6 bases. As DNA, the CDR3 is TGTGCCAGCAGTACCCGGACTAGCGGTTTCAATGAGCAGTTCTTC. Translating gives CASSTRTSGFNEQFF.

The V call is TRBV5-1, the J call TRBJ2-3; TRBD1 matches at 9 bases. The CDR3 sequence is 15 residues long. Germline V gives CDR1 SGHRS, CDR2 YFSETQ. The V segment lost 7 bases and the J segment 5 bases; nucleotides outside the gene matches: 11. CDR3 sequence reads: CASGHGTGFQDTQYF. CDR3 coding DNA: TGCGCCAGCGGACACGGGACAGGGTTTCAAGATACGCAGTATTTT.

V gene TRBV6-6 combines with J gene TRBJ2-2; D is perhaps TRBD2 (5 bases). CDR3 length equals 12 residues. The germline CDR1 and CDR2 sequences are MNHNY and SVGAGI (reference sequence). Between the trimmed V and J ends, which lost 6 bases and 6 bases, there was a span of 8 bases. CDR3 loop: CASRRESGELFF. For the CDR3, the DNA is TGTGCCAGCAGACGGGAATCCGGGGAGCTGTTTTTT.

The V gene is TRBV7-8, the J gene TRBJ2-7; D is perhaps TRBD1 or TRBD2 (6 bases each). This CDR3 has 14 residues. V dropped 1 base and J dropped 5 bases, with 12 bases sitting between them. CDR1 and CDR2 from the germline V gene are SGHVS and FQNEAQ. The CDR3, as DNA: TGTGCCAGCAGCTTAGGGGGGGCAGCCAACGAGCAGTACTTC. This translates into CASSLGGAANEQYF.

The chain recombines TRBV7-3 with TRBJ2-6, with 7 bases identical to TRBD1. Germline-derived CDR1 and CDR2 are SGHTA and FQGTGA. The V gene end was trimmed by 7 bases and the J gene end by 4 bases; junction bases not matched to a gene: 7. This CDR3 contains 15 residues. The CDR3 DNA is TGTGCCAGCACCCAGGGGGTAGCGGGGGCCAACGTCCTGACTTTC. Amino acids: CASTQGVAGANVLTF.

This chain links TRBV6-4 with TRBJ1-2; 7 positions agree with TRBD1. Germline V gene lookup returns CDR1 MRHNA and CDR2 SNTAGT. The CDR3 is 16 amino acids. J gave up 4 bases and V 0 bases, and 8 bases lay outside the gene matches. In nucleotides, the CDR3 is TGTGCCAGCAGTGACTCGAGAGGAGGGGGCAGCTATGGCTACACCTTC. Amino acids: CASSDSRGGGSYGYTF.

V is TRBV14 and J is TRBJ1-2, with TRBD1 matching 7 bases. V shed 0 bases, J shed 5 bases, and the junction held 0 bases outside the gene matches. CDR1 SGHDN and CDR2 FVKESK come from the germline V gene. The CDR3 runs to 13 residues. CDR3 sequence reads: CASSQEQGYGYTF. DNA for the CDR3: TGTGCCAGCAGCCAAGAACAGGGGTATGGCTACACCTTC. Supplemented by reference TRBV14 and TRBJ1-2, the full variable domain reads EAGVTQFPSHSVIEKGQTVTLRCDPISGHDNLYWYRRVMGKEIKFLLHFVKESKQDESGMPNNRFLAERTGGTYSTLKVQPAELEDSGVYFCASSQEQGYGYTFGSGTRLTVV.

J is TRBJ1-5 and V is TRBV18; D is unresolved. The CDR3 runs to 13 residues. V was clipped by 2 bases and J by 7 bases, with 9 bases between them. The germline V gene has CDR1 KGHSH and CDR2 LQKENI. CDR3 residues: CASSPSGGQPQHF. The CDR3 DNA is TGTGCCAGCTCACCATCAGGAGGGCAGCCCCAGCATTTT.

This chain uses TRBV11-2 with TRBJ2-1, with D perhaps TRBD2 (5 bases). This CDR3 is 15 amino acids long. Trimming removed 5 bases from V and 0 bases from J, with 11 bases in between. Germline V gene data show CDR1 as SGHAT and CDR2 as FQNNGV. In DNA form, the CDR3 reads TGTGCCAGCAGCACAACCGGGATCTCCTACAATGAGCAGTTCTTC. Translation: CASSTTGISYNEQFF. The full variable domain, completed using reference TRBV11-2 and TRBJ2-1, is EAGVAQSPRYKIIEKRQSVAFWCNPISGHATLYWYQQILGQGPKLLIQFQNNGVVDDSQLPKDRFSAERLKGVDSTLKIQPAKLEDSAVYLCASSTTGISYNEQFFGPGTRLTVL.

The genes are TRBV5-4 and TRBJ2-2, with D perhaps matching TRBD1 (6 bases). With 6 bases removed from V and 4 bases from J, the gap between germline ends came to 16 bases. CDR1 and CDR2 from the germline V gene are SGHNT and YYREEE (reference sequence). This CDR3 is 15 amino acids long. The CDR3 nucleotides are TGTGCCAGCACTCGAAACAGGGACCTCACCGGGGAGCTGTTTTTT. Translated: CASTRNRDLTGELFF.

The J gene is TRBJ1-6, the V gene TRBV6-4; D ambiguous. This CDR3 comprises 15 residues. Germline V gene lookup returns CDR1 MRHNA and CDR2 SNTAGT. The V end was cut by 6 bases, the J end by 0 bases, with 9 bases between. CDR3 protein: CASSLVSSYNSPLHF. The CDR3 region has the DNA TGTGCCAGCAGCCTGGTGAGCTCCTATAATTCACCCCTCCACTTT.

This clone showed up just a few times. This chain uses TRBV7-3 with TRBJ2-7; D possibly uses TRBD1 or TRBD2 (6 bases each). In germline, CDR1 is SGHTA, CDR2 FQGTGA. Trimming cost V 2 bases and J 4 bases, with 18 bases left between them. The CDR3 length is 16 residues. This chain's CDR3 is CASSLAASAQGYEQYF. DNA of the CDR3: TGTGCCAGCAGCTTAGCAGCTAGCGCCCAGGGGTACGAGCAGTACTTC.

The chain is built from TRBV7-2 and TRBJ1-5, with D perhaps matching TRBD1 (5 bases). The V end was cut by 6 bases, the J end by 6 bases, with 15 bases between. This CDR3 has 14 residues. Per germline, CDR1 SGHTA and CDR2 FQGNSA. The CDR3, as DNA: TGTGCCAGCAGGATGGAGGGGTCATCTCAGCCCCAGCATTTT. Translation: CASRMEGSSQPQHF.

This clone was detected a few times. The J gene is TRBJ1-1, the V gene TRBV18; D remains ambiguous. The CDR3 runs to 13 residues. Germline CDR1 reads KGHSH; CDR2 reads LQKENI. The V end lost 2 bases, the J end lost 3 bases, and 7 bases lay between the germline ends. The CDR3 DNA sequence: TGTGCCAGCTCACCATCCGGGGACACTGAAGCTTTCTTT. Translating it yields CASSPSGDTEAFF.

There are a few counts of this clone. V and J are TRBV6-5 and TRBJ1-2; tentatively, D is TRBD1 (6 bases). CDR1 MNHEY and CDR2 SVGAGI come from the germline V gene. CDR3 length equals 14 residues. Trimming removed 5 bases at V and 4 bases at J, with 14 bases between. The CDR3, as DNA: TGTGCCAGCAGTGCCCGACAGGATTTCTATGGCTACACCTTC. Protein product: CASSARQDFYGYTF.

This chain links TRBV19 with TRBJ1-4; D is uncertain. CDR1 and CDR2 (germline): LNHDA, SQIVND (reference sequence). The V gene lost 6 bases and the J gene lost 7 bases, with 18 bases spanning the gap. This CDR3 has 15 amino acids. The CDR3 bases are TGTGCCAGTAGGCCGGAGTGGCACACCGGTGAAAAACTGTTTTTT. It encodes CASRPEWHTGEKLFF.

CDR3 amino acids: CASSLAFTPLAGGTDTQYF. The CDR3 DNA follows: TGTGCCAGCAGCTTAGCGTTCACCCCCCTAGCGGGGGGAACAGATACGCAGTATTTT. J is TRBJ2-3 and V is TRBV7-9; 11 nucleotides align to TRBD2. Germline V lookup: CDR1 SEHNR, CDR2 FQNEAQ (reference sequence). The V gene end was trimmed by 0 bases and the J gene end by 3 bases; junction bases not matched to a gene: 11. The CDR3 length is 19 residues.

The chain carries TRBV7-2 and TRBJ2-1, with 13 positions matching TRBD2. J lost 8 bases, V lost 1 base, and 8 bases had no gene match. The CDR3 spans 17 residues. The germline V gene has CDR1 SGHTA and CDR2 FQGNSA. The CDR3 spells CASSLGRRTSGSDEQFF. Written as DNA, the CDR3 is TGTGCCAGCAGCTTAGGACGTAGGACTAGCGGGAGCGATGAGCAGTTCTTC.

In this sample, this clone turned up a few times. The rearrangement links TRBV7-8 to TRBJ2-7, with a tentative D call TRBD1 (5 bases). Per germline, CDR1 SGHVS and CDR2 FQNEAQ. Deletions cut 1 base from V and 0 bases from J, with 10 bases between. This CDR3 has 15 amino acids. The CDR3 DNA sequence: TGTGCCAGCAGCTTAGAGGCAGGGAACTCCTACGAGCAGTACTTC. As protein: CASSLEAGNSYEQYF.

The chain is built from TRBV7-2 and TRBJ2-5; TRBD2 matches 13 bases. Trimming at V came to 2 bases and at J to 4 bases, leaving 1 base not matched to a gene. The germline CDR1 and CDR2 sequences are SGHTA and FQGNSA. The CDR3 is made up of 15 amino acids. The CDR3 coding sequence is TGTGCCAGCAGCTTAAGGACTAGCGGGGGAGAGACCCAGTACTTC. It specifies CASSLRTSGGETQYF.

V gene TRBV7-2 combines with J gene TRBJ1-4, with 9 positions matching TRBD1. The V segment lost 1 base and the J segment 8 bases; nucleotides outside the gene matches: 5. Germline values: CDR1 SGHTA, CDR2 FQGNSA. The CDR3 is made up of 15 amino acids. As DNA, the CDR3 is TGTGCCAGCAGCTTAGAGGGACAGGGAGGCGAAAAACTGTTTTTT. It translates to CASSLEGQGGEKLFF.

This clone has a single count. V gene TRBV2 combines with J gene TRBJ2-7; perhaps TRBD1 as D (7 bases). The CDR3 has 14 amino acids. Germline CDR1 reads SNHLY; CDR2 reads FYNNEI. Trimming took 5 bases from V and 6 from J, leaving 17 bases between them. CDR3 amino acids: CASSQGGLGGEQYF. The CDR3 bases are TGTGCCAGCAGTCAGGGGGGTTTAGGAGGCGAGCAGTACTTC.

The V and J genes are TRBV2 and TRBJ1-2, with D possibly matching TRBD1 (6 bases). The ends were cut back, 9 bases at V and 4 bases at J, with 12 bases in the middle. Germline-derived CDR1 and CDR2 are SNHLY and FYNNEI. The CDR3 loop spans 12 amino acids. The CDR3 region is CASHREVYGYTF. DNA for the CDR3: TGTGCCAGTCACAGGGAAGTCTATGGCTACACCTTC.

The rearrangement joins TRBV7-2 to TRBJ2-5; D might be TRBD1 (6 bases). Germline assignment: CDR1 SGHTA and CDR2 FQGNSA. Trimming left V 4 bases short and J 5 bases short, with 14 bases between. The length of the CDR3 is 14 residues. Here the CDR3 DNA reads TGTGCCAGCAGCTATGGACCCACAGGGGAGACCCAGTACTTC. This gives the protein CASSYGPTGETQYF. The whole variable domain, filled in from reference TRBV7-2 and TRBJ2-5, reads GAGVSQSPSNKVTEKGKDVELRCDPISGHTALYWYRQSLGQGLEFLIYFQGNSAPDKSGLPSDRFSAERTGGSVSTLTIQRTQQEDSAVYLCASSYGPTGETQYFGPGTRLLVL.

The genes are TRBV2 and TRBJ2-4; D remains unclear. The CDR3 covers 17 residues. V was shortened by 8 bases and J by 0 bases, with 20 bases between the two germline ends. CDR1 SNHLY and CDR2 FYNNEI come from the germline V gene. CDR3 in DNA: TGTGCCAGCCGTTATGGCAGCGTCGGGTTAGCCAAAAACATTCAGTACTTC. Amino acid sequence: CASRYGSVGLAKNIQYF. The full variable domain, with the rest looked up from reference TRBV2 and TRBJ2-4, is EPEVTQTPSHQVTQMGQEVILRCVPISNHLYFYWYRQILGQKVEFLVSFYNNEISEKSEIFDDQFSVERPDGSNFTLKIRSTKLEDSAMYFCASRYGSVGLAKNIQYFGAGTRLSVL.

The chain uses TRBV5-1 and TRBJ2-5; TRBD1 matches 7 bases. The CDR3 consists of 15 residues. V was clipped by 2 bases and J by 1 base; unmatched bases: 5. Germline assignment: CDR1 SGHRS and CDR2 YFSETQ. The CDR3 region has the DNA TGCGCCAGCAGCTTACTCGGGACAGTCCAAGAGACCCAGTACTTC. As protein: CASSLLGTVQETQYF.

J is TRBJ2-3 and V is TRBV9; D might be TRBD1 (5 bases). The CDR3 runs 13 residues. CDR1 SGDLS and CDR2 YYNGEE come from the germline V gene. Trimming removed 4 bases from V and 5 bases from J, with 11 bases in between. CDR3 coding DNA: TGTGCCAGCAGCAAACAGGTGAAAGATACGCAGTATTTT. This gives the protein CASSKQVKDTQYF.